The subject of this entry is one T cell receptor (beta chain). Clones were read by immunoSEQ multiplex PCR, and TCRdb kept only the in-frame ones, dropping some. The sample contains 70,000 to 80,000 clones, 70% to 90% of which appear only once. These data are taken from a study of OX40 agonist ivuxolimab in advanced cancers. Overall study context: Partial responses were observed in three patients, of whom one had hepatocellular carcinoma and two had cutaneous melanoma.

V lost 1 base, J lost 5 bases, and 11 bases lay in between. The CDR3 totals 15 residues. Germline-derived CDR1 and CDR2 are SGHAT and FQNNGV. The source is an adult with an advanced solid tumor such as melanoma, head and neck, liver or kidney cancer. The sample in question was CD4+ or CD8+ T cells sorted from blood, obtained in a trial of the OX40 agonist ivuxolimab. The J gene is TRBJ2-2, the V gene TRBV11-2; possibly TRBD1 for D (6 bases). Here the CDR3 DNA reads TGTGCCAGCAGCTTAGGGGGCACAGGGACCGGGGAGCTGTTTTTT. This gives the protein CASSLGGTGTGELFF.